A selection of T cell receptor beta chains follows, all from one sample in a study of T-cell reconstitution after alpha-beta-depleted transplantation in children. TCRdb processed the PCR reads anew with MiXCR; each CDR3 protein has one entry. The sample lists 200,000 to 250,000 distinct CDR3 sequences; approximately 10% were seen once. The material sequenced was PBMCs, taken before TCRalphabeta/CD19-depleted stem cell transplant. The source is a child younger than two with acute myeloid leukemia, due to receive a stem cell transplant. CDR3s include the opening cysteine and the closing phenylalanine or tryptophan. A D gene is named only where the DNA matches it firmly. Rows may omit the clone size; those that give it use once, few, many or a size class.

CASSLGFRNGNQPQHF | TGTGCCAGCAGCTTAGGTTTCCGGAATGGCAATCAGCCCCAGCATTTT | many | TRBJ1-5 | NA | TRBV7-2 | 16
CSAAGKTYNSPLHF | TGCAGTGCCGCCGGGAAGACTTATAATTCACCCCTCCACTTT | many | TRBJ1-6 | NA | TRBV20-1 | 14
CASSLIGGSGEQFF | TGTGCCAGCAGCTTAATAGGGGGATCGGGTGAGCAGTTCTTC | many | TRBJ2-1 | NA | TRBV7-2 | 14
CSASREEETQYF | TGCAGTGCTTCTCGCGAGGAAGAGACCCAGTACTTC | many | TRBJ2-5 | NA | TRBV20-1 | 12
CATSRDRGTGGNTIYF | TGTGCCACTTCCCGGGACAGGGGCACGGGTGGAAACACCATATATTTT | many | TRBJ1-3 | TRBD1 | TRBV15 | 16
CSARLNRGPPYEQYF | TGCAGTGCTAGGCTTAACAGGGGGCCGCCCTACGAGCAGTACTTC | many | TRBJ2-7 | TRBD1 | TRBV20-1 | 15
CASSFEYNSPLHF | TGTGCCAGCAGTTTCGAGTATAATTCACCCCTCCACTTT | many | TRBJ1-6 | NA | TRBV28 | 13
CANGLGTLGEQFF | TGTGCCAATGGACTAGGAACCCTAGGGGAGCAGTTCTTC | many | TRBJ2-1 | TRBD2 | TRBV7-2 | 13
CASSLGDYYYEQYF | TGTGCCAGCAGCTTAGGTGATTACTACTACGAGCAGTACTTC | many | TRBJ2-7 | NA | TRBV11-1 | 14
CASSQNGALQETQYF | TGTGCCAGCAGCCAGAACGGGGCACTTCAGGAGACCCAGTACTTC | many | TRBJ2-5 | NA | TRBV3-1 | 15
CASSPRTSGVTYEQYF | TGTGCCAGCAGCCCCCGGACTAGCGGGGTCACCTACGAGCAGTACTTC | few | TRBJ2-7 | TRBD2 | TRBV7-9 | 16
CASSLWGSGTGELFF | TGTGCCAGCAGTTTATGGGGGAGTGGCACCGGGGAGCTGTTTTTT | many | TRBJ2-2 | NA | TRBV12-3/TRBV12-4 | 15
CASSRLAGGPYEQYF | TGTGCCAGCAGCCGTTTAGCGGGAGGGCCCTACGAGCAGTACTTC | many | TRBJ2-7 | TRBD2 | TRBV27 | 15
CASSPLAETGTQYF | TGTGCCAGCAGCCCCTTAGCGGAGACGGGGACCCAGTACTTC | NA | TRBJ2-5 | NA | TRBV5-4 | 14
CASSSTGATGELFF | TGCGCCAGCAGCTCGACAGGGGCCACCGGGGAGCTGTTTTTT | NA | TRBJ2-2 | TRBD1 | TRBV5-1 | 14
CASSGVGGRYNEQFF | TGTGCCAGCAGTGGGGTGGGCGGGAGGTACAATGAGCAGTTCTTC | many | TRBJ2-1 | TRBD2 | TRBV25-1 | 15
CSATAPTSGVDTQYF | TGCAGTGCTACCGCCCCGACTAGCGGGGTGGATACGCAGTATTTT | many | TRBJ2-3 | TRBD2 | TRBV20-1 | 15
CASSMAGTKPYNEQFF | TGTGCCAGCAGCATGGCCGGGACTAAGCCCTACAATGAGCAGTTCTTC | many | TRBJ2-1 | TRBD2 | TRBV12-3/TRBV12-4 | 16
CSLLTERYEQYF | TGCAGCCTCCTGACGGAGCGCTACGAGCAGTACTTC | many | TRBJ2-7 | NA | TRBV29-1 | 12
CSVGFPYGGEQFF | TGCAGCGTAGGATTCCCCTATGGGGGTGAGCAGTTCTTC | NA | TRBJ2-1 | NA | TRBV29-1 | 13
CASSPGQGHGYTF | TGCGCCAGCAGCCCGGGACAGGGGCATGGCTACACCTTC | many | TRBJ1-2 | TRBD1 | TRBV5-1 | 13
CASSQDGPGAIQYF | TGCGCCAGCAGCCAAGACGGGCCAGGGGCCATTCAGTACTTC | many | TRBJ2-4 | NA | TRBV4-1 | 14
CAIRDDSSDTQYF | TGTGCCATCAGAGACGACAGTTCAGATACGCAGTATTTT | many | TRBJ2-3 | NA | TRBV10-3 | 13
CSARDDLTAVAKNIQYF | TGCAGTGCTAGAGATGACCTAACAGCGGTAGCCAAAAACATTCAGTACTTC | many | TRBJ2-4 | NA | TRBV20-1 | 17
CASSLAAGAGNTIYF | TGTGCCAGCAGCTTAGCGGCAGGGGCTGGAAACACCATATATTTT | many | TRBJ1-3 | NA | TRBV7-2 | 15
CASSTRTGTNYGYTF | TGTGCCAGCAGCACAAGGACAGGGACTAACTATGGCTACACCTTC | many | TRBJ1-2 | TRBD1 | TRBV7-8 | 15
CASSGPPRGGNYNEQFF | TGTGCCAGCAGTGGACCCCCTCGAGGCGGAAACTACAATGAGCAGTTCTTC | many | TRBJ2-1 | NA | TRBV25-1 | 17
CASSVGVNYGYTF | TGTGCCAGCAGCGTAGGGGTGAACTATGGCTACACCTTC | many | TRBJ1-2 | NA | TRBV9 | 13
CASSYGTAEKLFF | TGTGCCAGCAGTTACGGGACTGCTGAAAAACTGTTTTTT | many | TRBJ1-4 | NA | TRBV6-5 | 13
CASRAGTGRQPQHF | TGTGCCAGTAGGGCCGGGACAGGGAGACAGCCCCAGCATTTT | many | TRBJ1-5 | TRBD1 | TRBV19 | 14
CASSAGQGAGEAFF | TGCGCCAGCAGCGCCGGACAGGGGGCAGGTGAAGCTTTCTTT | many | TRBJ1-1 | TRBD1 | TRBV5-1 | 14
CSAVTSGRTYEQYF | TGCAGTGCGGTGACTAGCGGGCGGACCTACGAGCAGTACTTC | NA | TRBJ2-7 | TRBD2 | TRBV20-1 | 14
CASSPSGISYEQYF | TGTGCCAGCAGCCCTAGCGGGATTTCCTACGAGCAGTACTTC | few | TRBJ2-7 | TRBD2 | TRBV6-1 | 14
CASSLEKQGGDTQYF | TGTGCCAGCAGCTTAGAGAAACAGGGTGGTGATACGCAGTATTTT | many | TRBJ2-3 | NA | TRBV7-2 | 15
CASSVEGQGKKLFF | TGTGCCAGCAGCGTAGAAGGACAGGGGAAAAAACTGTTTTTT | few | TRBJ1-4 | TRBD1 | TRBV9 | 14
CAWTRDFEETQYF | TGTGCCTGGACTCGGGACTTCGAAGAGACCCAGTACTTC | many | TRBJ2-5 | NA | TRBV30 | 13
CASSLRRTSGGPADEQFF | TGTGCCAGCAGTTTACGCCGGACTAGCGGGGGGCCGGCCGATGAGCAGTTCTTC | few | TRBJ2-1 | TRBD2 | TRBV7-2 | 18
CASSKEDGQCGRGYTF | TGTGCCAGCAGCAAAGAGGACGGACAGTGCGGAAGGGGCTACACCTTC | many | TRBJ1-2 | NA | TRBV21-1 | 16
CATSDPGVWDTQYF | TGTGCCACCAGTGACCCTGGCGTATGGGATACGCAGTATTTT | many | TRBJ2-3 | NA | TRBV24-1 | 14
CASSLAASTEAFF | TGTGCCAGCAGCTTAGCAGCGAGCACTGAAGCTTTCTTT | many | TRBJ1-1 | NA | TRBV7-9 | 13
CASSYELAGKDTQYF | TGTGCCAGCAGTTACGAACTAGCGGGGAAAGATACGCAGTATTTT | many | TRBJ2-3 | TRBD2 | TRBV6-5 | 15
CASSLQGALDTEAFF | TGCGCCAGCAGCTTGCAGGGGGCGTTGGACACTGAAGCTTTCTTT | many | TRBJ1-1 | TRBD1 | TRBV5-1 | 15
CASSLASASGQFF | TGTGCCAGCAGTTTAGCCTCGGCTAGCGGGCAGTTCTTC | NA | TRBJ2-1 | TRBD2 | TRBV12-3/TRBV12-4 | 13
CSVYRSGLAGANVLTF | TGCAGCGTTTACAGGAGTGGGTTAGCTGGGGCCAACGTCCTGACTTTC | NA | TRBJ2-6 | NA | TRBV29-1 | 16
CASSKDGSYEQYF | TGCGCCAGCAGCAAGGACGGCTCCTACGAGCAGTACTTC | many | TRBJ2-7 | NA | TRBV5-1 | 13
CSGTLDYNEQFF | TGCAGTGGAACGCTCGACTACAATGAGCAGTTCTTC | many | TRBJ2-1 | NA | TRBV20-1 | 12
CASSDGQGHGYTF | TGTGCCAGCAGTGACGGACAGGGACATGGCTACACCTTC | many | TRBJ1-2 | TRBD1 | TRBV28 | 13
CASSSGTGPNTEAFF | TGTGCCAGCAGCTCCGGGACAGGGCCGAACACTGAAGCTTTCTTT | many | TRBJ1-1 | NA | TRBV21-1 | 15
CSAREHGGQGFSYEQYF | TGCAGTGCTAGAGAGCATGGGGGTCAGGGGTTCTCCTACGAGCAGTACTTC | NA | TRBJ2-7 | NA | TRBV20-1 | 17
CASIPKALSYEQYF | TGTGCCAGCATCCCTAAGGCCCTCTCCTACGAGCAGTACTTC | NA | TRBJ2-7 | NA | TRBV12-1 | 14
CSARGTRYEQFF | TGCAGTGCTAGAGGGACTAGATATGAGCAGTTCTTC | many | TRBJ2-1 | TRBD2 | TRBV20-1 | 12
CASSVGLAPSYEQYF | TGTGCCAGCAGCGTCGGACTAGCGCCCTCCTACGAGCAGTACTTC | many | TRBJ2-7 | TRBD2 | TRBV9 | 15
CAIRAGDAGETQYF | TGTGCCATCAGGGCAGGAGACGCAGGCGAGACCCAGTACTTC | many | TRBJ2-5 | NA | TRBV10-3 | 14
CASSEGYGTQYF | TGTGCCAGCAGTGAAGGGTACGGTACGCAGTATTTT | many | TRBJ2-3 | NA | TRBV6-1 | 12